The T cell receptor beta chain described here comes from a study of blood T cell repertoires in COVID-19. This clone was recorded only once. Germline CDR1 is MNHEY and CDR2 is SVGEGT. V shed 6 bases, J shed 6 bases, and the junction held 26 bases outside the gene matches. This CDR3 is 20 amino acids long. Produced via immunoSEQ multiplex PCR; TCRdb's table is partial and in-frame only. The sample records more than 85,000 clones, 70% to 90% being singletons. This chain connects TRBV6-2 or TRBV6-3 to TRBJ2-3; 8 nucleotides align to TRBD2. Sequencing was carried out using peripheral blood. This clonotype was obtained from a human donor in a cohort sampled during active COVID-19. CDR3 DNA: TGTGCCAGCAGCCAACATACTCGTTTTAAACCGGGACTAGTGCCGGATACGCAGTATTTT. Amino acids: CASSQHTRFKPGLVPDTQYF.